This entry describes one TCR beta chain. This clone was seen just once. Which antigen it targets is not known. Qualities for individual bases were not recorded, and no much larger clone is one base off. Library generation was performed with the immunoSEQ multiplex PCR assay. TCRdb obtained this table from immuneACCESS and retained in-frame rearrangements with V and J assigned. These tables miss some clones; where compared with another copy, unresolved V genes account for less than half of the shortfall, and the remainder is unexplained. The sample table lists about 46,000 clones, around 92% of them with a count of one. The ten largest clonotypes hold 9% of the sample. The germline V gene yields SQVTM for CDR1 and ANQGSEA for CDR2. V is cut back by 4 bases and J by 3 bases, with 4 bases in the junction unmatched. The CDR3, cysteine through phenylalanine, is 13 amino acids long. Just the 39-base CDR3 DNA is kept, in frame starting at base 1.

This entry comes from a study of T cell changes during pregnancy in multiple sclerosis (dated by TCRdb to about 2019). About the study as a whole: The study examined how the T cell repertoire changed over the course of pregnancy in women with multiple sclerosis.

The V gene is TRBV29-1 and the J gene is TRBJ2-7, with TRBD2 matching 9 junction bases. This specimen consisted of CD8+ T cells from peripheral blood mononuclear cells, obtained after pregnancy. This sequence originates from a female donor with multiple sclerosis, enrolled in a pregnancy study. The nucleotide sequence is TGCAGCGTTGTACGGACTAGCGACTACGAGCAGTACTTC. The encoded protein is CSVVRTSDYEQYF.